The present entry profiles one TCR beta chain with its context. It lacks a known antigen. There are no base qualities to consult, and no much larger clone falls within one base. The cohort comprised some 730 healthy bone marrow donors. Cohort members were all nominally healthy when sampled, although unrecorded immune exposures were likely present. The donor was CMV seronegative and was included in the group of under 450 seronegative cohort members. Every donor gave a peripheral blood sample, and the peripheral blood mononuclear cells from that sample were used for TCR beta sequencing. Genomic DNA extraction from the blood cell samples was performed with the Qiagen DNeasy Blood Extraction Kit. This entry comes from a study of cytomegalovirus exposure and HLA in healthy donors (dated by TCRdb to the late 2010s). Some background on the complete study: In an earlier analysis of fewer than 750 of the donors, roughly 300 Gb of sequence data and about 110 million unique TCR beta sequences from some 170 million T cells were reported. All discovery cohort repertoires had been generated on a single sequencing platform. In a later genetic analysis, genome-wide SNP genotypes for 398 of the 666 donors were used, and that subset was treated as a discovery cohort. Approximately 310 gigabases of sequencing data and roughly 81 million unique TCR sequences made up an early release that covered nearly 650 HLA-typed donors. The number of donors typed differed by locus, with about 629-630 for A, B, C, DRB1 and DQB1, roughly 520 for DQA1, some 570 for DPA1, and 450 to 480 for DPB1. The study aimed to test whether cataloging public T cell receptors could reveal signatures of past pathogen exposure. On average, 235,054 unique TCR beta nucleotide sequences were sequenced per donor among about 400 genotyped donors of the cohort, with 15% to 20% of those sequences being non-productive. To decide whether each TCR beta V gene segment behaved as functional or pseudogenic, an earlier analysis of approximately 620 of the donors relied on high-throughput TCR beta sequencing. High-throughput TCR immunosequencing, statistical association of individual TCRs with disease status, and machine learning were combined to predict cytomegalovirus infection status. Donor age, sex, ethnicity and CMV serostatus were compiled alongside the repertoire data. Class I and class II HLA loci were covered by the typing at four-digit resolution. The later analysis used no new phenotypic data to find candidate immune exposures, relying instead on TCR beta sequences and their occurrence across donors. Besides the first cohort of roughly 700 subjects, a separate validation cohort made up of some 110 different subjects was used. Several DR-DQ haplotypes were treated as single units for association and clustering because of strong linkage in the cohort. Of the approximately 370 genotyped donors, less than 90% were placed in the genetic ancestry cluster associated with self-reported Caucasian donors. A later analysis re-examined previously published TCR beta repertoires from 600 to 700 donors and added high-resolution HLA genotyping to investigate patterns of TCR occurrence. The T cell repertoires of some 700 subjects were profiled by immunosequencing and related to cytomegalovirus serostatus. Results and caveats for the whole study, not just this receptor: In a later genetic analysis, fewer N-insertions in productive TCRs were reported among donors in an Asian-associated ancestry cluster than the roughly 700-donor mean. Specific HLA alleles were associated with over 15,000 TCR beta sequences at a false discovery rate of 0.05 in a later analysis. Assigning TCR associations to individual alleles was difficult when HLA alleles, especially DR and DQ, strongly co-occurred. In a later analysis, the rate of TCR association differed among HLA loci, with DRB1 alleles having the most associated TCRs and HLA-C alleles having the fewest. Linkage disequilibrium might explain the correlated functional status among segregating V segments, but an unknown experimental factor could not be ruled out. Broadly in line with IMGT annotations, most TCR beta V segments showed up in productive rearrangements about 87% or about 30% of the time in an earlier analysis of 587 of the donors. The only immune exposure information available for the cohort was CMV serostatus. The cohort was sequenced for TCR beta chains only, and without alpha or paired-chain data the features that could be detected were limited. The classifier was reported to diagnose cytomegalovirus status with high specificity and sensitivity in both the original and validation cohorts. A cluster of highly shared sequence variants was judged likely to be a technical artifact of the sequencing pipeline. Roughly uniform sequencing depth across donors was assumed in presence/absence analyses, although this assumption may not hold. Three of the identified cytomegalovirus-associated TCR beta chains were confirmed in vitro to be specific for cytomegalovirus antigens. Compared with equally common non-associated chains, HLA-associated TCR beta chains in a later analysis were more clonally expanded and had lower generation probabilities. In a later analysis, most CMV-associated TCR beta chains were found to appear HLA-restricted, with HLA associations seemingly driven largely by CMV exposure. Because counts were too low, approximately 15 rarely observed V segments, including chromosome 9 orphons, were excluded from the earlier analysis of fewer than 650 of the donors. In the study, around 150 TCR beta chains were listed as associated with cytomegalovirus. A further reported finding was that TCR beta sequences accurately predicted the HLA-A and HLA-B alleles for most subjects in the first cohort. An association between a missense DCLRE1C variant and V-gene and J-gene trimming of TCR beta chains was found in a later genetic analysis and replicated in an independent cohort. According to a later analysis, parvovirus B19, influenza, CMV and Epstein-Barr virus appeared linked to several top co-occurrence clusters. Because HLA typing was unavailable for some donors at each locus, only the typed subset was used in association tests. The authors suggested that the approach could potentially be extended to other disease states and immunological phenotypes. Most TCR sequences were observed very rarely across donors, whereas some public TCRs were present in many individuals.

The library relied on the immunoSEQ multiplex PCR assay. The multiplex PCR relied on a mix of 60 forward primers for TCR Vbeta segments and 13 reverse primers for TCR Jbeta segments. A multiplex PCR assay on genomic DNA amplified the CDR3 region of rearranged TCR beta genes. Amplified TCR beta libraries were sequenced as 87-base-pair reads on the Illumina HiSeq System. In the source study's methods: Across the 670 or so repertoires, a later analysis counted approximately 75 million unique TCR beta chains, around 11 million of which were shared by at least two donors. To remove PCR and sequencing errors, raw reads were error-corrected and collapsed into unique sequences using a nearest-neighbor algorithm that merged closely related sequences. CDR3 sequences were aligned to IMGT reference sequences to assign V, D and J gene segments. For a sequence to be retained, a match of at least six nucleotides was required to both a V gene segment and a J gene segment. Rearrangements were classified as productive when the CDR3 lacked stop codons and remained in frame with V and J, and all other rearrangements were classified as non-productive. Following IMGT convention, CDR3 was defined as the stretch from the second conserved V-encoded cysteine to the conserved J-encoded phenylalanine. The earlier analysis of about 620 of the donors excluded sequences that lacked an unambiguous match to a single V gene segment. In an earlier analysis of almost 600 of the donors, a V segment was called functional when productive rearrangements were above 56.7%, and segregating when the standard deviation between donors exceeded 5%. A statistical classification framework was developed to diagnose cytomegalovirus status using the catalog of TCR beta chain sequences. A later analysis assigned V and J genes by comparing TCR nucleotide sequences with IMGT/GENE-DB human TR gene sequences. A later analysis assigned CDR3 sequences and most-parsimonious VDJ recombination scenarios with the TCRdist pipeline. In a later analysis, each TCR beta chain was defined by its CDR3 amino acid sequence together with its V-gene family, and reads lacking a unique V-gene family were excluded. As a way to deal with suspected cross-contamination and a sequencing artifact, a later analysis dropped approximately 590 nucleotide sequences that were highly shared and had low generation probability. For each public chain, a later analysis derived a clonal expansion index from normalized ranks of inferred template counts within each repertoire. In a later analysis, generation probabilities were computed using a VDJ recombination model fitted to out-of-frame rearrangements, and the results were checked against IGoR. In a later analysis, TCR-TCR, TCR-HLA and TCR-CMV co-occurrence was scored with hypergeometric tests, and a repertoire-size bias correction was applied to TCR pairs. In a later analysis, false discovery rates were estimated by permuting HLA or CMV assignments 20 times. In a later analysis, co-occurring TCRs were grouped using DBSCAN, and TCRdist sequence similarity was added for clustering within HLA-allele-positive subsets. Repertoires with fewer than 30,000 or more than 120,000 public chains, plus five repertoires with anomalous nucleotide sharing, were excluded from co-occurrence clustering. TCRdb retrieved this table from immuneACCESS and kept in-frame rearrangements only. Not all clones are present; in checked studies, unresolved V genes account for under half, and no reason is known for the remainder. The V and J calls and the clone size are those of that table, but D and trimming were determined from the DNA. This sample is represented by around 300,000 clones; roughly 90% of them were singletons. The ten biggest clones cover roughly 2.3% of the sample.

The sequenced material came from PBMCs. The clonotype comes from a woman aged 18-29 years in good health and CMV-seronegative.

The CDR3 here reads CASSPAITSAQETQYF. The nucleotide sequence is given as TGTGCCAGCAGCCCAGCGATAACTAGCGCCCAAGAGACCCAGTACTTC. The chain couples TRBV7-9 to TRBJ2-5; 7 middle bases align to TRBD2. After removal of 5 bases from V and 1 base from J, the junction retains 10 bases not matched to a gene. Including cysteine and phenylalanine, the CDR3 has 16 amino acids. The sequence is cut down to CDR3 DNA, 48 bases in frame from base 1. CDR1 and CDR2, per the germline V gene (reference sequence), are SEHNR and FQNEAQ.